Sequencing of this TCR beta chain was carried out in a study of regulatory dendritic cells for organ transplantation. The study's findings and limits: Memory T cells were less diverse than naive, with memory CD8+ most oligoclonal.

With respect to this clone: What it binds is unknown.

Clones were sequenced by immunoSEQ multiplex PCR, and TCRdb holds only the in-frame ones, with some missing. The sample has roughly 20,000 clones, roughly 88% seen once. Sorted T cells were CFSE-labeled and cultured approximately five days with allogeneic regulatory or mature dendritic cells at 1:10. Memory T cells were CD45RO+, naive were CD45RA+, sorted by FACS. This CDR3 contains 14 residues. Per the germline V gene, CDR1 is MDHEN and CDR2 is SYDVKM. Trimming stripped 7 bases from V and 5 bases from J, with 18 bases between. This chain uses TRBV28 with TRBJ2-7; D may be TRBD1 (6 bases). The TCR was taken from a human donor in good health. Material for sequencing was naive CD4+ T cells from blood cultured with regulatory dendritic cells. Specified subset: CD45RA+ naive T cells. The CDR3 nucleotides are TGTGCCAGCACCACTACAGGGTACGGGGACGAGCAGTACTTC. Protein sequence: CASTTTGYGDEQYF. Variable domain in full (rest from reference TRBV28 and TRBJ2-7): DVKVTQSSRYLVKRTGEKVFLECVQDMDHENMFWYRQDPGLGLRLIYFSYDVKMKEKGDIPEGYSVSREKKERFSLILESASTNQTSMYLCASTTTGYGDEQYFGPGTRLTVT.